This TCR beta chain comes out of a study of CD8+CD57+ T cells in acquired aplastic anemia. Whole-study context: DNA recovered from sorted CD4+ and CD8+ cells had a mean of about 3.5 ug. Healthy CD8+ samples averaged approximately 11 million reads.

This clonotype was picked up many times. Its antigen is unknown. Study-wide results and caveats: Patients and controls were not found to differ significantly in CD8+ Simpson's diversity.

TCR beta VDJ and CDR3 profiles were obtained from a genomic DNA template. TCRdb reanalysed the reads using MiXCR and keeps one entry per CDR3 protein. The sample lists 130,000 or so distinct CDR3 sequences, less than 45% occurring once. The sequence was collected from a human donor in good health, serving as a control. Sequencing input: sorted CD4+, CD8+, or CD8+CD57+ T cells (not recorded which) from PBMCs.

CDR3 DNA sequence: TGTGCCAGCACCGCGGGGCGGGGGCGACCTAGCACAGATACGCAGTATTTT. Residues: CASTAGRGRPSTDTQYF. V gene TRBV6-1 combines with J gene TRBJ2-3, with D possibly TRBD2 on 7 matching bases. Germline V CDR1 and CDR2: MNHNS, SASEGT. Trimming pared 7 bases from V and 0 bases from J, leaving 20 bases between. The CDR3 is made up of 17 amino acids.